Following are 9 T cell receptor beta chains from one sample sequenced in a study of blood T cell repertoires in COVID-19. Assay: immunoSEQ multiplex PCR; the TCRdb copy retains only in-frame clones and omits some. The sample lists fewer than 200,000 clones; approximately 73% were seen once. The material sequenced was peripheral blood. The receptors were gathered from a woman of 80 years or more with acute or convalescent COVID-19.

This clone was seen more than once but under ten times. The CDR3 loop is CASRTLQGQPLYGYTF. The CDR3 DNA follows: TGTGCCAGCAGGACACTACAGGGTCAACCCCTATATGGCTACACCTTC. The chain combines TRBV5-6 with TRBJ1-2; D may be TRBD1 (6 bases). Trimming pared 5 bases from V and 5 bases from J, leaving 22 bases between. From germline, CDR1 is SGHDT and CDR2 YYEEEE. There are 16 residues in the CDR3.

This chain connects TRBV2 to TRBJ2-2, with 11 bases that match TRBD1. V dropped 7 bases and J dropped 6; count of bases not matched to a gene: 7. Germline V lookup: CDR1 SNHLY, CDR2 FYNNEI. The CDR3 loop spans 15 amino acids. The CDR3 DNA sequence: TGTGCCAGCACTGGGACAGGGGGTTGGGCCGGGGAGCTGTTTTTT. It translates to CASTGTGGWAGELFF.

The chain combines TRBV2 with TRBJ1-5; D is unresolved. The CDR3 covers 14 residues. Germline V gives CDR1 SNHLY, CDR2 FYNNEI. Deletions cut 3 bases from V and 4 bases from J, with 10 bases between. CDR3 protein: CASSDVANNQPQHF. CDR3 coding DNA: TGTGCCAGCAGTGATGTGGCCAATAATCAGCCCCAGCATTTT.

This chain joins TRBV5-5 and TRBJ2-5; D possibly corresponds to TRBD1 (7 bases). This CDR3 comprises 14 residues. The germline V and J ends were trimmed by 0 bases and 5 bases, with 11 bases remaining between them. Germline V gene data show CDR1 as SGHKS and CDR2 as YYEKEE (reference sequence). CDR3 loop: CASSLARGEETQYF. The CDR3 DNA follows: TGTGCCAGCAGCTTGGCCAGGGGGGAGGAGACCCAGTACTTC.

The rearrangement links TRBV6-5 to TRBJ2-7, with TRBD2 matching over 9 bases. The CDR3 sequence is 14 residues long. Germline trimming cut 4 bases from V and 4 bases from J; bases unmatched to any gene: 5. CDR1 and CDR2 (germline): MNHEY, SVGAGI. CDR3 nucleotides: TGTGCCAGCAGTTCCATTAGCGGGGGTTACGAGCAGTACTTC. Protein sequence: CASSSISGGYEQYF.

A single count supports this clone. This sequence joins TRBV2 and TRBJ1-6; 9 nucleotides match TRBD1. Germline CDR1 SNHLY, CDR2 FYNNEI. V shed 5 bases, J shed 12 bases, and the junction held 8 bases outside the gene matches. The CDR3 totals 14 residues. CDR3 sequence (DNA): TGTGCCAGCAGTTGGACAGGGGCCGAGGAACCCCTCCACTTT. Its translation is CASSWTGAEEPLHF.

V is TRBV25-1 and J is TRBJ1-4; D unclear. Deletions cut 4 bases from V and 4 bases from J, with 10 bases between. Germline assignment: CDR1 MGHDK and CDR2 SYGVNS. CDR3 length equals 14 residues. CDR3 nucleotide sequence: TGTGCCAGCAGTGGGCCATCCCTTAATGAAAAACTGTTTTTT. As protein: CASSGPSLNEKLFF.

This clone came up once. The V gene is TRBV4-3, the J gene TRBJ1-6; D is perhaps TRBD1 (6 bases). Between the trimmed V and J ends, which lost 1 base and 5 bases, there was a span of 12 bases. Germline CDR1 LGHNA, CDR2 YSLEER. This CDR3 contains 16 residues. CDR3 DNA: TGCGCCAGCAGCCAAGGATTGAACAGGGATAATTCACCCCTCCACTTT. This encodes CASSQGLNRDNSPLHF.

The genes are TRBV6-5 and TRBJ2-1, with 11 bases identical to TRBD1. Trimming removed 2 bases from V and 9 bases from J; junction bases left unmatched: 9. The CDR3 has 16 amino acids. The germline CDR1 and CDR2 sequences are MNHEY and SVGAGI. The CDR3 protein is CASSYDGQGARSEQFF. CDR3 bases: TGTGCCAGCAGTTACGACGGACAGGGGGCGCGGAGTGAGCAGTTCTTC.